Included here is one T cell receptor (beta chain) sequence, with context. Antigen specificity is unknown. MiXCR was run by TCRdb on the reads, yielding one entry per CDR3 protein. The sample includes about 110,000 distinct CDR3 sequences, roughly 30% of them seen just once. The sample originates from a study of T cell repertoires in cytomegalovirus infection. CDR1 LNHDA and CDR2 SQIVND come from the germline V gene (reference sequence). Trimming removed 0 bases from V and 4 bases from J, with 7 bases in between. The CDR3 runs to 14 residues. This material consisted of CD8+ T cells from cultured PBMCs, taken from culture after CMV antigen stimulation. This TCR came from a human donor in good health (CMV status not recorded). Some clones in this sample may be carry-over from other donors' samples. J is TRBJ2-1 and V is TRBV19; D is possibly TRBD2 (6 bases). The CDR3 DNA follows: TGTGCCAGTAGTATAGACGCGGGGTACAATGAGCAGTTCTTC. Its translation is CASSIDAGYNEQFF.